The clone carrying this T cell receptor (beta chain) was seen more than once but under ten times. The sample is drawn from a study of blood T cells in healthy people across ages. Ten milliliters of peripheral blood were drawn from each donor into EDTA-treated tubes. Alongside a J-beta primer mix, a sample-barcoded 5' primer served in a second PCR lasting about 7 to 12 cycles. Using its own MiXCR run on the 5' RACE reads, TCRdb lists one record per CDR3 protein. This sample has 650,000 to 800,000 distinct CDR3 sequences, with around 45% found just once. The germline V gene has CDR1 MNHEY and CDR2 SVGAGI. V was cut by 0 bases and J by 3 bases, with 14 bases left in between. This CDR3 contains 16 residues.

Source material: blood. This sequence originates from a man aged 55 to 69 in good health. The chain joins TRBV6-5 to TRBJ1-2; D perhaps matches TRBD1 (5 bases). Here the CDR3 reads CASSYSQGMGYYGYTF. CDR3 nucleotides: TGTGCCAGCAGTTACTCTCAGGGCATGGGGTACTATGGCTACACCTTC.